This TCR beta chain came from a study of cytomegalovirus exposure and HLA in healthy donors. For the study at large: Roughly 170 million T cells yielded some 120 million unique TCR beta sequences in earlier analysis. Findings of the study overall: Most subjects had HLA-A and HLA-B alleles reportedly predicted accurately by TCR beta sequences. Of the V segments, some could not be distinguished, including TRBV6-2 and TRBV6-3, and were excluded. There were 150 to 200 TCR beta chains listed as cytomegalovirus-associated.

About this clone: The antigen is undetermined.

Germline assignment: CDR1 MNHEY and CDR2 SMNVEV (reference sequence). The CDR3 length is 14 residues. Trimming pared 3 bases from V and 4 bases from J, leaving 13 bases between. The PCR was carried out with 60 Vbeta primers and 13 Jbeta primers. The table came from immunoSEQ multiplex PCR; TCRdb's copy has only in-frame clones and leaves some out. Of 150,000 to 200,000 clones in the sample, around three quarters were seen once. Material: PBMCs. V gene TRBV27 combines with J gene TRBJ2-7; D perhaps matches TRBD2 (6 bases). The TCR was taken from a woman aged 30 to 39 in good health and CMV-seronegative. The CDR3 bases are TGTGCCAGCAGTTTGAGGGAGGATTCTTACGAGCAGTACTTC. Its translation is CASSLREDSYEQYF.